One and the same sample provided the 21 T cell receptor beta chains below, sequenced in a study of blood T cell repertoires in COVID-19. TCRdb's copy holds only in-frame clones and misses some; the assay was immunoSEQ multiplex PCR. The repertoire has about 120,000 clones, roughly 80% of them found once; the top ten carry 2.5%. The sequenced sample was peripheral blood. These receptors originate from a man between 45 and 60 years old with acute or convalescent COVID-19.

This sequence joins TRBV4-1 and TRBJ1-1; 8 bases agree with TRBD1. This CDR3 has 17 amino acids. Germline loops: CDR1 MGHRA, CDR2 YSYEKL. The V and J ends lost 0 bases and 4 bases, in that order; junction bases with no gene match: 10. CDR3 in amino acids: CASSQDGNRGVPTEAFF. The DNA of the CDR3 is TGCGCCAGCAGCCAAGATGGGAACAGGGGGGTCCCCACTGAAGCTTTCTTT.

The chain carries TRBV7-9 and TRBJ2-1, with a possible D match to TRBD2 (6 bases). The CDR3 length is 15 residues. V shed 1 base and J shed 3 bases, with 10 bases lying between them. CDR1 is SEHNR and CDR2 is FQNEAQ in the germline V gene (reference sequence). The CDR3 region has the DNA TGTGCCAGCAGCTTAGGACTAGGGCACTACAATGAGCAGTTCTTC. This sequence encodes CASSLGLGHYNEQFF.

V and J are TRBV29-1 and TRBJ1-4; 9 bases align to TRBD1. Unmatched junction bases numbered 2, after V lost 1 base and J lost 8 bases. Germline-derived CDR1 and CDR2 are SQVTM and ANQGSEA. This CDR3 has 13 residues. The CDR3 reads CSVEGQGEEKLFF. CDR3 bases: TGCAGCGTTGAAGGACAGGGGGAAGAAAAACTGTTTTTT. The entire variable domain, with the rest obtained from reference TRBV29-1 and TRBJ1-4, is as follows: SAVISQKPSRDICQRGTSLTIQCQVDSQVTMMFWYRQQPGQSLTLIATANQGSEATYESGFVIDKFPISRPNLTFSTLTVSNMSPEDSSIYLCSVEGQGEEKLFFGSGTQLSVL.

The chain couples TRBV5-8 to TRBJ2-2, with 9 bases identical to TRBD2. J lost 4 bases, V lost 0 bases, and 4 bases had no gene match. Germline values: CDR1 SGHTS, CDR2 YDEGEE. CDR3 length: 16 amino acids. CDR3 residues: CASSLAGTSPTGELFF. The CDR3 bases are TGTGCCAGCAGCTTGGCCGGGACTAGCCCCACCGGGGAGCTGTTTTTT.

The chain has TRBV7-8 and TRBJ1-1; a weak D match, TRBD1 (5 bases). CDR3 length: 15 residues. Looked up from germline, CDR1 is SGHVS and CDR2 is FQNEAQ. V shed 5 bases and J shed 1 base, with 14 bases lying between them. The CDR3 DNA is TGTGCCAGCAGCCCCCAGATGGGGGGGAACACTGAAGCTTTCTTT. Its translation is CASSPQMGGNTEAFF. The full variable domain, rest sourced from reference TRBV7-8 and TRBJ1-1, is GAGVSQSPRYKVAKRGQDVALRCDPISGHVSLFWYQQALGQGPEFLTYFQNEAQLDKSGLPSDRFFAERPEGSVSTLKIQRTQQEDSAVYLCASSPQMGGNTEAFFGQGTRLTVV.

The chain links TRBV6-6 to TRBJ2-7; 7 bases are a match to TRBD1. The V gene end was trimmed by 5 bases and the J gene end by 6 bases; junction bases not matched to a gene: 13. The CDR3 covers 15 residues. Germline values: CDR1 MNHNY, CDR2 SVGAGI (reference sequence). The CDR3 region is CASSIPGQPSPEQYF. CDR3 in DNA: TGTGCCAGCAGTATTCCGGGACAGCCCTCCCCCGAGCAGTACTTC.

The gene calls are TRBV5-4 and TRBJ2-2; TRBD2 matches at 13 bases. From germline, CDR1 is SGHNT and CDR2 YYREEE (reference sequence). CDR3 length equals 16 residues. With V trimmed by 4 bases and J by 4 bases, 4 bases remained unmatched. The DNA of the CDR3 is TGTGCCAGCAGCGCAAGGACTAGCGGGGGCACCGGGGAGCTGTTTTTT. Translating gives CASSARTSGGTGELFF.

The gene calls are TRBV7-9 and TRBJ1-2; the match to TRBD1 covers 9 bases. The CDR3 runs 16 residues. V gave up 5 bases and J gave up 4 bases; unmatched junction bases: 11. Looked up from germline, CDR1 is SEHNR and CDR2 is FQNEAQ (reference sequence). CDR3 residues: CASSLNPGQGVYGYTF. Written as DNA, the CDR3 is TGTGCCAGCAGCCTTAACCCGGGACAGGGCGTCTATGGCTACACCTTC.

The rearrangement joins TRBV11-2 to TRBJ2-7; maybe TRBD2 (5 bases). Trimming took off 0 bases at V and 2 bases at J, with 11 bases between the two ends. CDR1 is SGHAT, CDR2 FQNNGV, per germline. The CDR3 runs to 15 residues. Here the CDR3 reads CASSLEASAAYEQYF. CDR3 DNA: TGTGCCAGCAGCTTAGAAGCTTCAGCGGCCTACGAGCAGTACTTC.

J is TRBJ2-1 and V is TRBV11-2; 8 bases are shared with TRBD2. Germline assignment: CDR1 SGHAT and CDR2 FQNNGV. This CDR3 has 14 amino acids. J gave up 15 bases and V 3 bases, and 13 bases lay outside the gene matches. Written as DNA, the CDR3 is TGTGCCAGCAGCTTCTCCGGGACTAGGGATGGTCGGTTCTTC. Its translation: CASSFSGTRDGRFF.

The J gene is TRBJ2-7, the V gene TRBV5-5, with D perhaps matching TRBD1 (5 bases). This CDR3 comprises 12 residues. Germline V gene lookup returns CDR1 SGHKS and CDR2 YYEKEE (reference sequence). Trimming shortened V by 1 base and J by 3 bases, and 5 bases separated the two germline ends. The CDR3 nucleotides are TGTGCCAGCAGCTTGACAGGCTACGAGCAGTACTTC. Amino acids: CASSLTGYEQYF.

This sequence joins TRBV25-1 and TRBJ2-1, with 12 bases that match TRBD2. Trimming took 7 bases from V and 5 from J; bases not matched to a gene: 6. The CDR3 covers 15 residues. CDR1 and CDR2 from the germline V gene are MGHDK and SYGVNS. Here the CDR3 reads CASTLAGGRHNEQFF. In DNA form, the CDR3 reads TGTGCCAGCACCCTAGCGGGAGGGCGACACAATGAGCAGTTCTTC. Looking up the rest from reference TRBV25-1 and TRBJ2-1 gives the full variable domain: EADIYQTPRYLVIGTGKKITLECSQTMGHDKMYWYQQDPGMELHLIHYSYGVNSTEKGDLSSESTVSRIRTEHFPLTLESARPSHTSQYLCASTLAGGRHNEQFFGPGTRLTVL.

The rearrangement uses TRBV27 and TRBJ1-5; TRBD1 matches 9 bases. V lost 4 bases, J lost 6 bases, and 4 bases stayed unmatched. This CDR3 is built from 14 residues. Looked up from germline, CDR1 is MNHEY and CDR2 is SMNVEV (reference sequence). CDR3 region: CASSSGQGIQPQHF. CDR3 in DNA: TGTGCCAGCAGTTCCGGACAGGGGATTCAGCCCCAGCATTTT.

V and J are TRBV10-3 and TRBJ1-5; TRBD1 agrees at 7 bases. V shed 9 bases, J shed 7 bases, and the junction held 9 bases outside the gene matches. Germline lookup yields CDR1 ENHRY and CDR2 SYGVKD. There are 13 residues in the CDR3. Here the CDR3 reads CAIPTGLGQPQHF. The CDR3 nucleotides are TGTGCCATTCCGACAGGGTTGGGACAGCCCCAGCATTTT.

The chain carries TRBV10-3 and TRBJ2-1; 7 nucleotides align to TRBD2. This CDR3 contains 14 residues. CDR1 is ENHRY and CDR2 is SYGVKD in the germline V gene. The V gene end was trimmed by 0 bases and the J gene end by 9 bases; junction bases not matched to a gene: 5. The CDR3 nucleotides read TGTGCCATCAGTGAGTCGGGAGGGCAGGGTGAGCAGTTCTTC. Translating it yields CAISESGGQGEQFF.

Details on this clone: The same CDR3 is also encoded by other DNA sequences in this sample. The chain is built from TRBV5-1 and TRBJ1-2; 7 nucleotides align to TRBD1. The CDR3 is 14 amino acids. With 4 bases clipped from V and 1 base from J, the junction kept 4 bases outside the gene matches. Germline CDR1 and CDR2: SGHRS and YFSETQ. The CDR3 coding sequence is TGCGCCAGCAGCCCCCAGGGGGATAACTATGGCTACACCTTC. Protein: CASSPQGDNYGYTF.

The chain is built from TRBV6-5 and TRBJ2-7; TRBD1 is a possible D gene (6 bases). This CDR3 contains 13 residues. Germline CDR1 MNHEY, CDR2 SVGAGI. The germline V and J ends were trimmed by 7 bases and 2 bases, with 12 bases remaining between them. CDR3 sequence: CASKHRVAYEQYF. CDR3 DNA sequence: TGTGCCAGCAAGCACAGGGTCGCCTACGAGCAGTACTTC.

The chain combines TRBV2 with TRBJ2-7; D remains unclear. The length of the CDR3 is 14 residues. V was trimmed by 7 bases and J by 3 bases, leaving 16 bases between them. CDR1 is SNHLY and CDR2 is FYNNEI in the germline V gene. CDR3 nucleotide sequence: TGTGCCAGCATGGTCAAATTAGTTGGCTACGAGCAGTACTTC. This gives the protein CASMVKLVGYEQYF.

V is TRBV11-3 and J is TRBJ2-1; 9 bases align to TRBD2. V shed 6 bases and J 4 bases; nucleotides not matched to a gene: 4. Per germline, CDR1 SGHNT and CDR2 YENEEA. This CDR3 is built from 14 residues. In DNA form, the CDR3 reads TGTGCCAGCAGTCGGCGGGGGGGATACAATGAGCAGTTCTTC. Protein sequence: CASSRRGGYNEQFF.

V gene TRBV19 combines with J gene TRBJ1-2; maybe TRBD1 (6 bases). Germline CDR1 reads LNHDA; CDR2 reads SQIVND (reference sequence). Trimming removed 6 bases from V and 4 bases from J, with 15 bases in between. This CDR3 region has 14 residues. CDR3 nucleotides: TGTGCCAGTAGCCCCTCAGGGGTTGGCTATGGCTACACCTTC. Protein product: CASSPSGVGYGYTF. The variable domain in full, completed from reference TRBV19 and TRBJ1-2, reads DGGITQSPKYLFRKEGQNVTLSCEQNLNHDAMYWYRQDPGQGLRLIYYSQIVNDFQKGDIAEGYSVSREKKESFPLTVTSAQKNPTAFYLCASSPSGVGYGYTFGSGTRLTVV.

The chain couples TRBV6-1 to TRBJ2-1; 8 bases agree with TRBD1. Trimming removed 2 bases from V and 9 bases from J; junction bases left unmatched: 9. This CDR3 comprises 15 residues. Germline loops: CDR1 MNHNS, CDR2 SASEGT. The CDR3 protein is CASSEPGGGWGEQFF. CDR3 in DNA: TGTGCCAGCAGTGAACCAGGGGGCGGGTGGGGTGAGCAGTTCTTC.